This record concerns one T cell receptor (beta chain) sequence. Its antigen remains unknown. The primer mix had 60 Vbeta and 13 Jbeta primers. This table comes from immunoSEQ multiplex PCR, and its TCRdb copy is limited to in-frame clones, with some not included. The data show approximately 290,000 clones, 75% to 85% seen once. These data are taken from a study of cytomegalovirus exposure and HLA in healthy donors. Study background: Previous work identified 120 million or so unique TCR beta sequences from around 180 million T cells. Study-wide results and limits: Rates of TCR association differed by HLA locus in a later analysis, with DRB1 highest and HLA-C lowest.

CDR3 length: 10 amino acids. Germline CDR1 and CDR2: MDHEN and SYDVKM. V dropped 8 bases and J dropped 6 bases, with 8 bases sitting between them. Sequencing was performed on PBMCs. This sequence was found in a girl aged 2 to 10 in good health and CMV-seronegative. This rearrangement joins TRBV28 to TRBJ2-7; D is ambiguous. CDR3 DNA: TGTGCCAGCGTTCCGTCCGAGCAGTACTTC. Encoded protein: CASVPSEQYF.